Listed here are 6 T cell receptor beta chains from one sample, sequenced in a study of technical replicates of blood from several donors. Using immunoSEQ multiplex PCR, the repertoire was profiled, and TCRdb retains in-frame clones only, with some absent. The repertoire has about 84,000 clones, more than 95% of them found once; the top ten carry more than 0.12%. Sequences were obtained from T cells isolated from PBMCs. The source is a human donor in good health.

The CDR3 region is CASSWGGRTKNTEAFF. Written as DNA, the CDR3 is TGCGCCAGCAGCTGGGGGGGCAGAACTAAGAACACTGAAGCTTTCTTT. The chain recombines TRBV5-1 with TRBJ1-1; D might be TRBD1 (6 bases). Germline CDR1 SGHRS, CDR2 YFSETQ. The CDR3 totals 16 residues. V lost 3 bases, J lost 1 base, and 16 bases lay in between.

The chain couples TRBV11-2 to TRBJ2-2; D may be TRBD1 (6 bases). This CDR3 region has 14 residues. Germline loops: CDR1 SGHAT, CDR2 FQNNGV. V lost 5 bases and J 6 bases, leaving 13 bases between the germline ends. The CDR3 region is CASSTLQGSGELFF. The DNA of the CDR3 is TGTGCCAGCAGCACCCTGCAGGGGTCCGGGGAGCTGTTTTTT.

J is TRBJ2-5 and V is TRBV11-2; TRBD2 matches at 8 bases. CDR3 length: 14 amino acids. Germline-derived CDR1 and CDR2 are SGHAT and FQNNGV. Losses at the gene ends were 5 bases for V and 4 bases for J; bases not matched to a gene: 6. The CDR3 bases are TGTGCCAGCAGCCAAGGACTAGCCGGAGAGACCCAGTACTTC. It yields the protein CASSQGLAGETQYF.

This chain connects TRBV7-2 to TRBJ2-1; 14 nucleotides line up with TRBD2. In germline, CDR1 is SGHTA, CDR2 FQGNSA. The trim removed 5 bases at V and 6 bases at J, leaving 3 bases unmatched. The CDR3 is 15 amino acids. The CDR3 loop reads CASSPTSGGGNEQFF. In DNA form, the CDR3 reads TGTGCCAGCAGCCCGACTAGCGGGGGGGGCAATGAGCAGTTCTTC.

The J gene is TRBJ1-2, the V gene TRBV27, with TRBD1 as a possible D gene (6 bases). V lost 5 bases, J lost 1 base, and 17 bases lay in between. The germline V gene has CDR1 MNHEY and CDR2 SMNVEV (reference sequence). The CDR3 runs to 16 residues. CDR3 sequence (DNA): TGTGCCAGCAGTCCAACCGGGACACAATTTAACTATGGCTACACCTTC. It translates to CASSPTGTQFNYGYTF.

The chain is built from TRBV12-5 and TRBJ1-5, with 8 nucleotides matching TRBD1. The CDR3 totals 16 residues. The germline CDR1 and CDR2 sequences are LGHNT and FRNRAP. Trimming took 0 bases from V and 7 from J; bases not matched to a gene: 8. In DNA form, the CDR3 reads TGTGCTAGTGGTTTGGTTATGACAGGGGTGGGGCAGCCCCAGCATTTT. Amino acid sequence: CASGLVMTGVGQPQHF.